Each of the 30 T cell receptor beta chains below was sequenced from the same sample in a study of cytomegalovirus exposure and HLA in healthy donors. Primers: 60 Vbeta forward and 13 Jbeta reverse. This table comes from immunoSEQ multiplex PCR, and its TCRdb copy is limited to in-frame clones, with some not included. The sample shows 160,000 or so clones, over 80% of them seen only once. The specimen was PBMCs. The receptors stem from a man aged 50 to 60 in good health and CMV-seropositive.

CDR3 protein: CASSLAGDYNSPLHF. The CDR3 DNA sequence: TGTGCCAGCAGCTTAGCCGGGGATTATAATTCACCCCTCCACTTT. The chain couples TRBV7-8 to TRBJ1-6; no clear D. Germline-derived CDR1 and CDR2 are SGHVS and FQNEAQ. Trimming shortened V by 0 bases and J by 4 bases, and 7 bases separated the two germline ends. CDR3 length: 15 amino acids.

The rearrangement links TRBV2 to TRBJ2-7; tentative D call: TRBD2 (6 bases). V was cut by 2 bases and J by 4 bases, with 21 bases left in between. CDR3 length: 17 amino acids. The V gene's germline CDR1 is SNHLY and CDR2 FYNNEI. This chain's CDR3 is CASSEWAGTHSYYEQYF. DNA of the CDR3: TGTGCCAGCAGTGAATGGGCGGGAACACACTCCTATTACGAGCAGTACTTC.

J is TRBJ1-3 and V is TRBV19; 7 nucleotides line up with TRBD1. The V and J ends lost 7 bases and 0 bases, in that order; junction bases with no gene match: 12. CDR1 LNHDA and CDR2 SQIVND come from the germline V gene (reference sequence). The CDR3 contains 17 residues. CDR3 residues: CASNLRDRGSSGNTIYF. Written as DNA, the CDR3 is TGTGCCAGTAACTTAAGGGACAGAGGGAGCTCTGGAAACACCATATATTTT.

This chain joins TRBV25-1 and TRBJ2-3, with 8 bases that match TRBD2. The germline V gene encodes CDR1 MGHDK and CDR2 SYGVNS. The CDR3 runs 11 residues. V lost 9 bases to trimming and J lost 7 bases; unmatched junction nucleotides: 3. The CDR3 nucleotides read TGTGCCAGTGCGGGAGGTAATACGCAGTATTTT. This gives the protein CASAGGNTQYF. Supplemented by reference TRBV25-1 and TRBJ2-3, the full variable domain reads EADIYQTPRYLVIGTGKKITLECSQTMGHDKMYWYQQDPGMELHLIHYSYGVNSTEKGDLSSESTVSRIRTEHFPLTLESARPSHTSQYLCASAGGNTQYFGPGTRLTVL.

This CDR3 reads CASSRTDRGGTEAFF. The CDR3 DNA follows: TGTGCCAGCAGCAGAACGGACAGGGGCGGCACTGAAGCTTTCTTT. J is TRBJ1-1 and V is TRBV7-8, with TRBD1 matching 9 bases. This CDR3 comprises 15 residues. CDR1 and CDR2 (germline): SGHVS, FQNEAQ. Trimming cost V 5 bases and J 4 bases; bases outside gene matches: 8.

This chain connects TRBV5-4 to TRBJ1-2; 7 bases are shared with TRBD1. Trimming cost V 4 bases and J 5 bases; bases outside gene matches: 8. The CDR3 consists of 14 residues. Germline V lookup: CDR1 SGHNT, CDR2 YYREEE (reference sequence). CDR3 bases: TGTGCCAGCAGCCAACGACAGGGCCCTTATGGCTACACCTTC. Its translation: CASSQRQGPYGYTF.

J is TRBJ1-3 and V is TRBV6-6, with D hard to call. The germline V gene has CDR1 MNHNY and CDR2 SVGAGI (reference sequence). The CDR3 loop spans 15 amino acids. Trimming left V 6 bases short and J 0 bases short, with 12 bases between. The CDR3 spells CASSDLAFSGNTIYF. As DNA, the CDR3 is TGTGCCAGCAGCGACTTAGCCTTCTCTGGAAACACCATATATTTT.

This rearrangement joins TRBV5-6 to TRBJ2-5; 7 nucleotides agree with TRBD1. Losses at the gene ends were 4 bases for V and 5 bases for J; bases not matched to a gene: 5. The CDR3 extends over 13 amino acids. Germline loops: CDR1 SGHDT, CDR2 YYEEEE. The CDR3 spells CASSQGQQETQYF. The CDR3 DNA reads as TGTGCCAGCAGCCAGGGACAGCAGGAGACCCAGTACTTC.

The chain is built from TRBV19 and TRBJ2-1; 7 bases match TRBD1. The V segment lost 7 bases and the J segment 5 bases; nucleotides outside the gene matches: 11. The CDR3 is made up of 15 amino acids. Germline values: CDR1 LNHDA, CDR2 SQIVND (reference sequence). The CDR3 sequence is CASNPARGIHNEQFF. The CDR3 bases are TGTGCCAGTAATCCCGCCAGGGGGATTCACAATGAGCAGTTCTTC.

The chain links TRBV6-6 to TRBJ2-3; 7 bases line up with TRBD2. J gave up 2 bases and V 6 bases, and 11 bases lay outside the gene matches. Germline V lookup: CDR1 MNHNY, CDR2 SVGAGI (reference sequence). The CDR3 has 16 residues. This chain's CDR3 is CASREGLAEYTDTQYF. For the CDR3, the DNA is TGTGCCAGCAGAGAGGGGCTAGCGGAGTACACAGATACGCAGTATTTT.

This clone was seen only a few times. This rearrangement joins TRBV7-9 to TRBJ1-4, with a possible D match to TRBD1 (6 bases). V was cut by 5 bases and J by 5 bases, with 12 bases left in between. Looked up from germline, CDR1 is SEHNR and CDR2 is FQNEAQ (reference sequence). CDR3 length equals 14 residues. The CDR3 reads CASSRTGNNEKLFF. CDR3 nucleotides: TGTGCCAGCAGCCGAACAGGGAACAATGAAAAACTGTTTTTT.

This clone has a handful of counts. DNA for the CDR3: TGTGCCAGCAGCTCATATAGCGGGAGGGGACCCTACAATGAGCAGTTCTTC. Amino acid sequence: CASSSYSGRGPYNEQFF. The genes are TRBV11-3 and TRBJ2-1, with 11 bases identical to TRBD2. CDR1 SGHNT and CDR2 YENEEA come from the germline V gene. The ends lost 4 bases at V and 2 bases at J; junction bases unmatched: 7. The CDR3 length is 17 residues.

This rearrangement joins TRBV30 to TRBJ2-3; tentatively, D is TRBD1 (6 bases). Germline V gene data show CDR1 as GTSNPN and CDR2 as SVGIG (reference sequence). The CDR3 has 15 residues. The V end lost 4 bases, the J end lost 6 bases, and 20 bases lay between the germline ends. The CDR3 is CAWTGLRGSRDTQYF. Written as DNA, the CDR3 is TGTGCCTGGACCGGCCTGAGGGGGAGTAGGGATACGCAGTATTTT.

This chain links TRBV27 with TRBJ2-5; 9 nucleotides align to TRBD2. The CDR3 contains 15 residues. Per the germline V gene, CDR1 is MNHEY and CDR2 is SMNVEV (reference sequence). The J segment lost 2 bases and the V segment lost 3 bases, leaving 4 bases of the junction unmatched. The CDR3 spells CASSFIAGDQETQYF. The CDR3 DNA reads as TGTGCCAGCAGTTTTATAGCGGGGGATCAAGAGACCCAGTACTTC.

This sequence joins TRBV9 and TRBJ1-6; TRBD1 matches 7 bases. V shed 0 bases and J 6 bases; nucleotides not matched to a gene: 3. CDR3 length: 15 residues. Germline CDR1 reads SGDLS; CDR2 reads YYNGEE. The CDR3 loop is CASSVDAGGNSPLHF. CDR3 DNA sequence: TGTGCCAGCAGCGTAGACGCAGGGGGTAATTCACCCCTCCACTTT.

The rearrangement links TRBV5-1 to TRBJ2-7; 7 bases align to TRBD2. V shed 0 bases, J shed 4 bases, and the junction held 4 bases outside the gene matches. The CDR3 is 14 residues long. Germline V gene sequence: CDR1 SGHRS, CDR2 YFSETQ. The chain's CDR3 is CASSLVAGDYEQYF. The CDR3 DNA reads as TGCGCCAGCAGCTTGGTGGCGGGGGATTACGAGCAGTACTTC.

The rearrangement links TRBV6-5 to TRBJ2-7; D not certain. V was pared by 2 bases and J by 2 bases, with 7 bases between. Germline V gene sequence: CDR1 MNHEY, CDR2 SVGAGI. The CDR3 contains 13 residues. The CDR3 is CASSYGRTYEQYF. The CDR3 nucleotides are TGTGCCAGCAGTTACGGCAGAACCTACGAGCAGTACTTC.

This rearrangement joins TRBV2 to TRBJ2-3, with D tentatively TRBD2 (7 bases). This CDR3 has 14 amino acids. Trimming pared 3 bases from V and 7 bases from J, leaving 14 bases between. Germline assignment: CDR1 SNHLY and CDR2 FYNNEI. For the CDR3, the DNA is TGTGCCAGCAGTGATCAGGGGAGGGGAAATACGCAGTATTTT. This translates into CASSDQGRGNTQYF.

The CDR3 region is CASSLGGWTDTQYF. The CDR3 bases are TGCGCCAGCAGCTTGGGAGGTTGGACAGATACGCAGTATTTT. The genes are TRBV5-1 and TRBJ2-3; D remains unclear. Germline lookup yields CDR1 SGHRS and CDR2 YFSETQ. V lost 0 bases and J 3 bases, leaving 8 bases between the germline ends. The CDR3 consists of 14 residues.

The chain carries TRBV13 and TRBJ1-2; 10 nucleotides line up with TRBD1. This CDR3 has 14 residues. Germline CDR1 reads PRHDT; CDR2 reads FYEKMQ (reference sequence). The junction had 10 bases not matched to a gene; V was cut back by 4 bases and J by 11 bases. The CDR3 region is CASSSGYRGQGYTF. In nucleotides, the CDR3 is TGTGCCAGCAGCTCGGGATATAGGGGACAGGGGTACACCTTC.

The CDR3 here is CASSSIIRDSSGNTIYF. The CDR3 coding sequence is TGTGCCAGCAGTTCAATTATTAGGGACAGCTCTGGAAACACCATATATTTT. The V call is TRBV28, the J call TRBJ1-3; 7 nucleotides agree with TRBD1. The CDR3 runs 17 residues. Germline CDR1 MDHEN, CDR2 SYDVKM. V lost 4 bases to trimming and J lost 0 bases; unmatched junction nucleotides: 9.

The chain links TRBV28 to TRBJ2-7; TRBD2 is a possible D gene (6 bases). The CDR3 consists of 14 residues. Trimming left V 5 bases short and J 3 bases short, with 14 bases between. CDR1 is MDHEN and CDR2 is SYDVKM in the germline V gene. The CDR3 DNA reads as TGTGCCAGCAGTAACCCGGGACTCTACTACGAGCAGTACTTC. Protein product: CASSNPGLYYEQYF.

This CDR3 is CASSSVSGASGELFF. In nucleotides, the CDR3 is TGTGCCAGCAGCTCCGTGTCGGGAGCCAGCGGGGAGCTGTTTTTT. The chain links TRBV7-2 to TRBJ2-2, with D perhaps matching TRBD2 (6 bases). Trimming pared 4 bases from V and 7 bases from J, leaving 16 bases between. CDR1 is SGHTA and CDR2 is FQGNSA in the germline V gene. The CDR3 contains 15 residues.

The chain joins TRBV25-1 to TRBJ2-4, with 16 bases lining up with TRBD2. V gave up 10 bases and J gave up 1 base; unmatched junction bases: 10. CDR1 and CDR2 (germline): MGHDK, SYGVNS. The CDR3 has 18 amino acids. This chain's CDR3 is CAITGTSGRAGAKNIQYF. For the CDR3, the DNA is TGTGCCATCACCGGGACTAGCGGGAGGGCCGGGGCCAAAAACATTCAGTACTTC.

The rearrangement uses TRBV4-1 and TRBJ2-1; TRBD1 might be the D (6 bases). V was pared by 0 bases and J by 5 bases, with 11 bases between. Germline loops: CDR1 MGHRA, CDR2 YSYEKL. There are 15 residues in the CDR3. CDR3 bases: TGCGCCAGCAGCCAAGATTCGGGACAAGACAATGAGCAGTTCTTC. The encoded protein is CASSQDSGQDNEQFF.

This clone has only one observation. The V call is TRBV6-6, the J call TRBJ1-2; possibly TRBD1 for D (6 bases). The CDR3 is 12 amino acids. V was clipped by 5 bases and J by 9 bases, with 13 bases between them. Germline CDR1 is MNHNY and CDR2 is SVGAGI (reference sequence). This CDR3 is CASSTTGMSYTF. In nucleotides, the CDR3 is TGTGCCAGCAGTACTACAGGGATGAGCTACACCTTC.

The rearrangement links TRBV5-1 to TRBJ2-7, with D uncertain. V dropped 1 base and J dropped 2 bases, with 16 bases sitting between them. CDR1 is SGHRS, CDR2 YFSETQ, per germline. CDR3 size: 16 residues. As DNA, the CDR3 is TGCGCCAGCAGCTTGTTCTGGCCGTCGAATACCTACGAGCAGTACTTC. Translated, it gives CASSLFWPSNTYEQYF.

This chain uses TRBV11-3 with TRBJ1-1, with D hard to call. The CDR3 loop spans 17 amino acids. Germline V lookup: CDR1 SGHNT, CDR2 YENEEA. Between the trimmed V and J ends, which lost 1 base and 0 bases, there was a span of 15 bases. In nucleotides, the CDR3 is TGTGCCAGCAGCTTAGTCCCCCCCCCGGGGATGAACACTGAAGCTTTCTTT. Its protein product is CASSLVPPPGMNTEAFF.

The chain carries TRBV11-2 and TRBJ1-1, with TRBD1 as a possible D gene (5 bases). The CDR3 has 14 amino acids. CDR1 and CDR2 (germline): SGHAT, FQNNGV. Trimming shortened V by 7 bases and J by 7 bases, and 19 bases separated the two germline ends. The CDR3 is CASNINGGGGEAFF. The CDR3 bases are TGTGCCAGCAACATCAACGGGGGGGGTGGTGAAGCTTTCTTT.

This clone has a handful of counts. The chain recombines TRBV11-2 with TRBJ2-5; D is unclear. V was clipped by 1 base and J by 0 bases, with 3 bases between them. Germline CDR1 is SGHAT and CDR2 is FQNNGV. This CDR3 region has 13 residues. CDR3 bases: TGTGCCAGCAGCTTAGTCTACCAAGAGACCCAGTACTTC. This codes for CASSLVYQETQYF.